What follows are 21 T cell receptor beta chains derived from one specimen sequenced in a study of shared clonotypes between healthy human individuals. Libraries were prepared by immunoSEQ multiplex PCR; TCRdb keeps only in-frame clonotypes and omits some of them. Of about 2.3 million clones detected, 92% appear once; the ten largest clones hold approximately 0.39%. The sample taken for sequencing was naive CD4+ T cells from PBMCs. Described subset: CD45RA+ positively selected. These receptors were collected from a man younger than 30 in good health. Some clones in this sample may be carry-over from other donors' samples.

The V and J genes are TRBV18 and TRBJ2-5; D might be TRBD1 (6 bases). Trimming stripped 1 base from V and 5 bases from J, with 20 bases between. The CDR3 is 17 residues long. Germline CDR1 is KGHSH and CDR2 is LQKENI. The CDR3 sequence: CASSPLPVARRGETQYF. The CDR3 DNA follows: TGTGCCAGCTCACCACTCCCAGTCGCCAGAAGGGGGGAGACCCAGTACTTC.

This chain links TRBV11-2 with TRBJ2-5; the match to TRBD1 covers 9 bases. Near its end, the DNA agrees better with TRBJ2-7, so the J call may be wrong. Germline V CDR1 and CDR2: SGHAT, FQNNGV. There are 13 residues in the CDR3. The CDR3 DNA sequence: TGTGCCAGCAGCCTGGGACAGGGTCACGAGCAGTACTTC. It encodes CASSLGQGHEQYF.

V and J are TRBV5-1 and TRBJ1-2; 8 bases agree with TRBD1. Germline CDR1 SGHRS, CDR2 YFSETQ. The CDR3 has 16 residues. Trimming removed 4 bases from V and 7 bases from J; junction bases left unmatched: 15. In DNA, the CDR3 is TGCGCCAGCAGCCCCCGGGGGGACAGGCCCTCCGGTGGCTACACCTTC. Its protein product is CASSPRGDRPSGGYTF.

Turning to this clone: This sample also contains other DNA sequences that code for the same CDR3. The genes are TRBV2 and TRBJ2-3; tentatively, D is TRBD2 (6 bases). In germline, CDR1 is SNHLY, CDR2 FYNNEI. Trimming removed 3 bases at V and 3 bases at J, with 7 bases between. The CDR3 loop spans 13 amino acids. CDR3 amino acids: CASSEAGTDTQYF. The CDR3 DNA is TGTGCCAGCAGTGAGGCGGGGACAGATACGCAGTATTTT.

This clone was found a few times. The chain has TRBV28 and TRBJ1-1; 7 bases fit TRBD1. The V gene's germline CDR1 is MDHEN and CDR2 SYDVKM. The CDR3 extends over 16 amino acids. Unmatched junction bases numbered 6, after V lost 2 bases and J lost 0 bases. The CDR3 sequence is CASSLVGGLVNTEAFF. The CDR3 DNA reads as TGTGCCAGCAGTTTAGTAGGGGGCTTAGTGAACACTGAAGCTTTCTTT. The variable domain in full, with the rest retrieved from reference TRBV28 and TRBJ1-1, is DVKVTQSSRYLVKRTGEKVFLECVQDMDHENMFWYRQDPGLGLRLIYFSYDVKMKEKGDIPEGYSVSREKKERFSLILESASTNQTSMYLCASSLVGGLVNTEAFFGQGTRLTVV.

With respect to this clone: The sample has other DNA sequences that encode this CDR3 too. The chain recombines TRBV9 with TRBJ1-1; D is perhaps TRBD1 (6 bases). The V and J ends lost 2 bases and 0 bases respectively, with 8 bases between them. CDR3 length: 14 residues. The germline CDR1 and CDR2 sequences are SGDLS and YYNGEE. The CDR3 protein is CASSVSGVNTEAFF. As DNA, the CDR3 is TGTGCCAGCAGCGTTTCAGGGGTGAACACTGAAGCTTTCTTT.

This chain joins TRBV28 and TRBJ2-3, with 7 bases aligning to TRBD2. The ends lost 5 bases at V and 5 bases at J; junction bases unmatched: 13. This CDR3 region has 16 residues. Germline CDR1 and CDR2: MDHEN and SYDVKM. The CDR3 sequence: CASSGFGAGEEDTQYF. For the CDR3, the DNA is TGTGCCAGCAGTGGGTTCGGGGCGGGAGAAGAAGATACGCAGTATTTT.

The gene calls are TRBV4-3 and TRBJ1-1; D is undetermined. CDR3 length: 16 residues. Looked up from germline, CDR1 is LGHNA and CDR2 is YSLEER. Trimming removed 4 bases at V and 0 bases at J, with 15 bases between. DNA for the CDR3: TGCGCCAGCAGCCTTTTCCCAGGCGGGATGAACACTGAAGCTTTCTTT. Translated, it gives CASSLFPGGMNTEAFF.

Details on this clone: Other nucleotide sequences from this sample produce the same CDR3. The CDR3 reads CASSFYYEQYF. The CDR3 DNA reads as TGTGCCAGCAGTTTCTACTACGAGCAGTACTTC. This chain joins TRBV28 and TRBJ2-7; no definite D call. CDR3 length: 11 amino acids. V was shortened by 3 bases and J by 3 bases, with 3 bases between the two germline ends. Germline V gives CDR1 MDHEN, CDR2 SYDVKM. Together with reference TRBV28 and TRBJ2-7, the CDR3 gives the full variable domain: DVKVTQSSRYLVKRTGEKVFLECVQDMDHENMFWYRQDPGLGLRLIYFSYDVKMKEKGDIPEGYSVSREKKERFSLILESASTNQTSMYLCASSFYYEQYFGPGTRLTVT.

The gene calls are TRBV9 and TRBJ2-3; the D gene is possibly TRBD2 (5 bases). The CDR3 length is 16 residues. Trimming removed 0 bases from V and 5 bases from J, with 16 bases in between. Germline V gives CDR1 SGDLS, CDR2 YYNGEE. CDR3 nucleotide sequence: TGTGCCAGCAGCGTAGGAAACTCGCAGAGCGGAGATACGCAGTATTTT. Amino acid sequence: CASSVGNSQSGDTQYF.

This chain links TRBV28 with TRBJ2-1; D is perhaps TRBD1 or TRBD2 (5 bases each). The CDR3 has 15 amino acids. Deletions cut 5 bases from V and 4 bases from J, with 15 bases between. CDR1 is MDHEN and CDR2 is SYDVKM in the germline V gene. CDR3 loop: CASSAPGRLYNEQFF. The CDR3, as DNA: TGTGCCAGCAGTGCCCCGGGACGCCTATACAATGAGCAGTTCTTC.

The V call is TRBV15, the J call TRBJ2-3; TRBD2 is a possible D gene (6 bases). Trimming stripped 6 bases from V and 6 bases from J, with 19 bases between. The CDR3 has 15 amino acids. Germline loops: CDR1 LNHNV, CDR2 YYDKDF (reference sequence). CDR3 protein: CATRVSSQRGDTQYF. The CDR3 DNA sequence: TGTGCCACCAGAGTCAGCAGTCAACGGGGGGATACGCAGTATTTT.

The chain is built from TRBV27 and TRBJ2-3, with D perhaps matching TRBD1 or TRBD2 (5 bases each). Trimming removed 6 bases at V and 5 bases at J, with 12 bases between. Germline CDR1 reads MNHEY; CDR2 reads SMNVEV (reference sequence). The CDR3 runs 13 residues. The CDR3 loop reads CASSPLGEDTQYF. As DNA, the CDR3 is TGTGCCAGCAGCCCGTTGGGGGAAGATACGCAGTATTTT.

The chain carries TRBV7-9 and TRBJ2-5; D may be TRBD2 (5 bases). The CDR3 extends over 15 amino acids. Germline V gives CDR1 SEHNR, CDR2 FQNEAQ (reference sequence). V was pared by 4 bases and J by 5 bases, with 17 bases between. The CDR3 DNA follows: TGTGCCAGCAGCTCTGGTCGTTTGGGAGAGGAGACCCAGTACTTC. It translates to CASSSGRLGEETQYF.

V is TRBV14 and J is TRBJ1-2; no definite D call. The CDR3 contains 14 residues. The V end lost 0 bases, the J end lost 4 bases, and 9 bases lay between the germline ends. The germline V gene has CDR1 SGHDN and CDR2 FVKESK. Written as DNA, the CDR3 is TGTGCCAGCAGCCAAGAGGATCTCGGCTATGGCTACACCTTC. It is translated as CASSQEDLGYGYTF.

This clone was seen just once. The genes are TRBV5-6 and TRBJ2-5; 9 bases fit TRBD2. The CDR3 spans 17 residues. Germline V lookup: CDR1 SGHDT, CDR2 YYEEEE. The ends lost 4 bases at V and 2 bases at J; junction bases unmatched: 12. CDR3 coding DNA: TGTGCCAGCAGCGCTAGCGGGAAGAGCCTTATGCAAGAGACCCAGTACTTC. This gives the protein CASSASGKSLMQETQYF. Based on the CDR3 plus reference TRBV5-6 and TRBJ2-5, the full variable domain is DAGVTQSPTHLIKTRGQQVTLRCSPKSGHDTVSWYQQALGQGPQFIFQYYEEEERQRGNFPDRFSGHQFPNYSSELNVNALLLGDSALYLCASSASGKSLMQETQYFGPGTRLLVL.

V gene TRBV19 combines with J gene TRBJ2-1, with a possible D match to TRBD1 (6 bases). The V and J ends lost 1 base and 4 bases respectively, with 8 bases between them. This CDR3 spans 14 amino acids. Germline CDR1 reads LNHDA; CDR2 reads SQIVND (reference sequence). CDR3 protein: CASSIAGQYNEQFF. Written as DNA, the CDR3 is TGTGCCAGTAGTATAGCCGGACAGTACAATGAGCAGTTCTTC.

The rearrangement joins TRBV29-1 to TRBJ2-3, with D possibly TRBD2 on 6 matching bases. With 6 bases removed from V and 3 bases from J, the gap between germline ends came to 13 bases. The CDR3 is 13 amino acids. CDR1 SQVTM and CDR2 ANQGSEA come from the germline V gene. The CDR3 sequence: CSVWWLATDTQYF. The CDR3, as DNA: TGCAGCGTGTGGTGGCTAGCGACAGATACGCAGTATTTT.

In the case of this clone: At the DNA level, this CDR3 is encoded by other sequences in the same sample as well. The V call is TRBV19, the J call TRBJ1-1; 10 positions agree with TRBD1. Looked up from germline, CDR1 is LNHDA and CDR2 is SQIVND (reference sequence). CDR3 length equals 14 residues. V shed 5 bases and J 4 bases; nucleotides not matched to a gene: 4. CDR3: CASSLDRGATEAFF. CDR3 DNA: TGTGCCAGTAGTCTGGACAGGGGGGCCACTGAAGCTTTCTTT.

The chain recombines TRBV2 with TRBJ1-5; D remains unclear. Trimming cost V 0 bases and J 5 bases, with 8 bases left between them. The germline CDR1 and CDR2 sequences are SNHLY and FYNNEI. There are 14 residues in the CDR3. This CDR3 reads CASSEALTYQPQHF. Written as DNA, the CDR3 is TGTGCCAGCAGTGAAGCGCTTACCTATCAGCCCCAGCATTTT. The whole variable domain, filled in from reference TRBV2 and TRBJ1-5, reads EPEVTQTPSHQVTQMGQEVILRCVPISNHLYFYWYRQILGQKVEFLVSFYNNEISEKSEIFDDQFSVERPDGSNFTLKIRSTKLEDSAMYFCASSEALTYQPQHFGDGTRLSIL.

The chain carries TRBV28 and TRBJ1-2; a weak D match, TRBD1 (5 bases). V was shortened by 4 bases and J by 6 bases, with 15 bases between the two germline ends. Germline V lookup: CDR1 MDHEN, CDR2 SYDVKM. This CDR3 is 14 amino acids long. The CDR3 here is CASSWGTFSDGYTF. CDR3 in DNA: TGTGCCAGCAGTTGGGGGACCTTTTCCGATGGCTACACCTTC.